This T cell receptor (beta chain) is drawn from a study of T cell repertoires in ileal Crohn's disease. Study-wide context: About half received postoperative treatment, some ten with thiopurines and roughly 20 anti-TNF.

This clone was detected only once. Antigen specificity is unknown. Whole-study results and caveats: Mucosal expansions were suggested to be mainly CD8 T cells.

Indicated time point: neoterminal ileum biopsy at postoperative endoscopy, about 6 months after surgery. Approximately 500 nanograms of biopsy DNA per sample underwent TCRB immunosequencing. Profiled with immunoSEQ multiplex PCR; TCRdb holds only in-frame clones, not every one. Of over 450 clones listed, about 90% were seen once; the top ten hold less than 5%. The length of the CDR3 is 16 residues. The germline gives CDR1 MNHEY, CDR2 SMNVEV (reference sequence). Germline trimming cut 6 bases from V and 2 bases from J; bases unmatched to any gene: 9. This clonotype was obtained from an adult with Crohn's disease. The sample consisted of ileal tissue. V gene TRBV27 combines with J gene TRBJ1-3; 8 nucleotides match TRBD1. The CDR3 region has the DNA TGTGCCAGCAGAGCCCGGGACAGGAAGACTGGAAACACCATATATTTT. It is translated as CASRARDRKTGNTIYF.